The 29 T cell receptor beta chains in this list originate from one sample, sequenced in a study of the immune and genomic landscape of osteosarcoma. Some clones are missing from TCRdb's copy, which holds only in-frame ones; the method was immunoSEQ multiplex PCR. The sample lists some 10,000 clones, around 71% occurring once. Primary, local recurrence and metastasis osteosarcoma tumors were taken after treatment from poor-prognosis patients. Sequences were obtained from osteosarcoma tumor tissue from the lung. Source of these receptors: a human donor with osteosarcoma.

The chain is built from TRBV29-1 and TRBJ2-7; a possible D gene is TRBD1 (5 bases). This CDR3 region has 13 residues. V gave up 4 bases and J gave up 3 bases, with 13 bases separating them. CDR1 is SQVTM, CDR2 ANQGSEA, per germline. Here the CDR3 DNA reads TGCAGCGTTGGTTTGGGGCACGACTACGAGCAGTACTTC. Translation: CSVGLGHDYEQYF.

This clone has only one observation. This chain joins TRBV9 and TRBJ2-2; TRBD1 agrees at 8 bases. This CDR3 comprises 15 residues. Germline loops: CDR1 SGDLS, CDR2 YYNGEE. V trimming: 2 bases; J trimming: 4 bases; junction bases outside the gene matches: 4. The CDR3 here is CASSVGTGGTGELFF. The CDR3 DNA is TGTGCCAGCAGCGTGGGCACAGGGGGCACCGGGGAGCTGTTTTTT.

The chain links TRBV4-1 to TRBJ2-3; possibly TRBD1 or TRBD2 for D (5 bases each). CDR3 length equals 16 residues. Trimming cost V 2 bases and J 3 bases, with 15 bases left between them. Germline loops: CDR1 MGHRA, CDR2 YSYEKL. The CDR3 DNA sequence: TGCGCCAGCAGCCAACCCGGGGCGCAGAGGACAGATACGCAGTATTTT. Its translation is CASSQPGAQRTDTQYF.

The chain employs TRBV6-5 and TRBJ1-5; no reliable D call. The CDR3 runs to 11 residues. Germline-derived CDR1 and CDR2 are MNHEY and SVGAGI. Trimming left V 5 bases short and J 3 bases short, with 2 bases between. This CDR3 is CASSDNQPQHF. CDR3 nucleotide sequence: TGTGCCAGCAGTGACAATCAGCCCCAGCATTTT.

This rearrangement joins TRBV5-6 to TRBJ2-5; D ambiguous. Looked up from germline, CDR1 is SGHDT and CDR2 is YYEEEE. The ends were cut back, 1 base at V and 4 bases at J, with 14 bases in the middle. This CDR3 contains 15 residues. CDR3 DNA sequence: TGTGCCAGCAGCTTGCGCGCAGGCGAAGGAGAGACCCAGTACTTC. It encodes CASSLRAGEGETQYF.

Here the CDR3 reads CASSLSRGYEQYF. As DNA, the CDR3 is TGTGCCAGCAGTTTATCGAGAGGCTACGAGCAGTACTTC. The rearrangement joins TRBV27 to TRBJ2-7; D call uncertain. CDR1 and CDR2 (germline): MNHEY, SMNVEV (reference sequence). The V gene lost 0 bases and the J gene lost 3 bases, with 6 bases spanning the gap. The CDR3 runs 13 residues.

This sequence joins TRBV30 and TRBJ1-5; no clear D. The CDR3 runs 14 residues. Germline assignment: CDR1 GTSNPN and CDR2 SVGIG (reference sequence). Trimming pared 1 base from V and 6 bases from J, leaving 13 bases between. In nucleotides, the CDR3 is TGTGCCTGGAGTGGCGGTGGTAGTGGTCAGCCCCAGCATTTT. Its protein is CAWSGGGSGQPQHF.

The chain recombines TRBV7-3 with TRBJ2-3; perhaps TRBD2 as D (6 bases). Germline V gene sequence: CDR1 SGHTA, CDR2 FQGTGA. With 5 bases removed from V and 0 bases from J, the gap between germline ends came to 9 bases. The CDR3 is 14 residues long. In nucleotides, the CDR3 is TGTGCCAGCAGCCCCGGGGGAAGCACAGATACGCAGTATTTT. It is translated as CASSPGGSTDTQYF. The whole variable domain, remainder taken from reference TRBV7-3 and TRBJ2-3, is GAGVSQTPSNKVTEKGKYVELRCDPISGHTALYWYRQSLGQGPEFLIYFQGTGAADDSGLPNDRFFAVRPEGSVSTLKIQRTERGDSAVYLCASSPGGSTDTQYFGPGTRLTVL.

This clone was seen a handful of times. The rearrangement uses TRBV4-1 and TRBJ1-2; 9 positions agree with TRBD1. This CDR3 is 15 amino acids long. Germline CDR1 is MGHRA and CDR2 is YSYEKL. J lost 8 bases, V lost 4 bases, and 11 bases had no gene match. This CDR3 reads CASSLPQGALSGYTF. The CDR3 region has the DNA TGCGCCAGCAGCCTCCCACAGGGGGCCTTATCCGGCTACACCTTC.

The CDR3 reads CASSLGSGTDAPGELFF. The CDR3 DNA reads as TGTGCCAGCAGCCTTGGGTCCGGGACTGACGCACCCGGGGAGCTGTTTTTT. The rearrangement uses TRBV4-2 and TRBJ2-2; tentative D call: TRBD2 (6 bases). CDR3 length equals 17 residues. V shed 4 bases and J shed 6 bases, with 21 bases lying between them. The germline gives CDR1 LGHNA, CDR2 YNFKEQ.

The chain combines TRBV21-1 with TRBJ2-3; the table gives TRBD2 as D, unverified against the DNA. TRBV21-1 is labeled a pseudogene. The CDR3 has 17 amino acids. The DNA of the CDR3 is TGTGCCAGCAGCAAAGCATCCCGGGGAGACGTCACAGATACGCAGTATTTT. Translation: CASSKASRGDVTDTQYF.

The chain joins TRBV7-7 to TRBJ1-5, with D maybe TRBD1 (6 bases). Trimming left V 5 bases short and J 3 bases short, with 17 bases between. The CDR3 has 16 amino acids. CDR1 is SSHAT and CDR2 is FNYEAQ in the germline V gene (reference sequence). For the CDR3, the DNA is TGTGCCAGCAGCGAGTCGGGGGCGGGAGTCAATCAGCCCCAGCATTTT. This translates into CASSESGAGVNQPQHF.

Notes on this clone: One junction end does not reproduce the germline sequence, and a read error may be involved. Here the CDR3 reads CACSLFGGDREGNSPLHF. The CDR3 DNA follows: TGTGCCTGCAGTTTATTCGGGGGGGACAGGGAGGGGAATTCACCCCTCCACTTT. The chain joins TRBV27 to TRBJ1-6, with 9 bases identical to TRBD1. Germline CDR1 is MNHEY and CDR2 is SMNVEV (reference sequence). CDR3 length equals 18 residues.

The J gene is TRBJ2-7, the V gene TRBV27; 8 nucleotides line up with TRBD2. The ends lost 6 bases at V and 0 bases at J; junction bases unmatched: 10. From germline, CDR1 is MNHEY and CDR2 SMNVEV (reference sequence). The CDR3 length is 16 residues. CDR3 protein: CASRPMAGGSSYEQYF. The CDR3 DNA sequence: TGTGCCAGCAGGCCTATGGCGGGAGGCAGCTCCTACGAGCAGTACTTC.

This clone was recorded once. The chain links TRBV19 to TRBJ2-3; the D is unclear. The CDR3 loop spans 14 amino acids. Germline CDR1 reads LNHDA; CDR2 reads SQIVND (reference sequence). Trimming took 1 base from V and 3 from J, leaving 8 bases between them. CDR3 sequence reads: CASSIGDLTDTQYF. In DNA form, the CDR3 reads TGTGCCAGTAGTATAGGAGACCTTACAGATACGCAGTATTTT.

This chain links TRBV27 with TRBJ1-2; no clear D gene. This CDR3 contains 10 residues. Per germline, CDR1 MNHEY and CDR2 SMNVEV (reference sequence). The germline V and J ends were trimmed by 8 bases and 5 bases, with 6 bases remaining between them. CDR3 loop: CASFKYGYTF. The CDR3 nucleotides read TGTGCCAGCTTCAAATATGGCTACACCTTC.

This clone was counted between two and nine times. The V and J genes are TRBV28 and TRBJ1-2; no definite D call. Germline-derived CDR1 and CDR2 are MDHEN and SYDVKM. Trimming pared 3 bases from V and 14 bases from J, leaving 13 bases between. This CDR3 is 11 amino acids long. CDR3 protein: CASSFNGMETF. CDR3 coding DNA: TGTGCCAGCAGTTTCAATGGGATGGAAACCTTC.

This clone was detected once. As DNA, the CDR3 is TGCGCCAGCAGCCTCTATCGGGGAGGACGCGGTAGAGCCCCCGGGGACACTGAAGCTTTCTTT. Translation: CASSLYRGGRGRAPGDTEAFF. The rearrangement uses TRBV4-1 and TRBJ1-1; no definite D call. Germline CDR1 and CDR2: MGHRA and YSYEKL. V lost 4 bases to trimming and J lost 3 bases, with 33 bases between them. This CDR3 has 21 amino acids.

The V and J genes are TRBV5-1 and TRBJ1-2, with a tentative D call TRBD1 (5 bases). Trimming shortened V by 5 bases and J by 4 bases, and 9 bases separated the two germline ends. This CDR3 contains 12 residues. Germline CDR1 is SGHRS and CDR2 is YFSETQ. The chain's CDR3 is CASSWDGYGYTF. The CDR3 DNA reads as TGCGCCAGCAGTTGGGACGGCTATGGCTACACCTTC.

This clone was observed a single time. The chain employs TRBV7-6 and TRBJ1-1; possibly TRBD1 for D (6 bases). Germline V CDR1 and CDR2: SGHVS, FNYEAQ. The V end lost 3 bases, the J end lost 11 bases, and 19 bases lay between the germline ends. The CDR3 length is 14 residues. The CDR3 bases are TGTGCCAGCAGCTTTTCGGGAGGGGGGGCCGAGGCTTTCTTT. Its protein is CASSFSGGGAEAFF.

This clone turned up a few times. The J gene is TRBJ2-3, the V gene TRBV6-5; unclear D gene. The V and J ends lost 2 bases and 5 bases respectively, with 2 bases between them. Germline CDR1 reads MNHEY; CDR2 reads SVGAGI. The CDR3 sequence is 11 residues long. Here the CDR3 DNA reads TGTGCCAGCAGTTACCGAGATACGCAGTATTTT. Residues: CASSYRDTQYF.

A note on this clone: A read error is the likely source, as a far larger clone sits one nucleotide away. The rearrangement uses TRBV27 and TRBJ1-6; TRBD1 matches 9 bases. The germline V gene has CDR1 MNHEY and CDR2 SMNVEV (reference sequence). There are 18 residues in the CDR3. V lost 1 base, J lost 7 bases, and 11 bases stayed unmatched. CDR3 DNA sequence: TGTGCCAGCAGTTTATTCGGGTGGGACAGGGTGGGGAATTCACCCCTCCACTTT. Translation: CASSLFGWDRVGNSPLHF.

To note about this clone: The same CDR3 arises from other DNA sequences in this sample as well. The chain recombines TRBV14 with TRBJ1-2, with D uncertain. This CDR3 region has 13 residues. CDR1 SGHDN and CDR2 FVKESK come from the germline V gene. V shed 1 base and J shed 2 bases, with 5 bases lying between them. CDR3 protein: CASSQGGNYGYTF. The CDR3 bases are TGTGCCAGCAGCCAAGGAGGGAACTATGGCTACACCTTC.

The table lists this clone with a few counts. This rearrangement joins TRBV10-2 to TRBJ1-2; D possibly corresponds to TRBD1 (5 bases). Deletions cut 8 bases from V and 7 bases from J, with 14 bases between. The CDR3 is made up of 12 amino acids. The germline V gene encodes CDR1 WSHSY and CDR2 SAAADI. The CDR3 DNA reads as TGCGCCAGCGTTGGAGGGGAGTGTGGCTACACCTTC. Translated: CASVGGECGYTF.

The gene calls are TRBV11-2 and TRBJ1-3; the D gene is possibly TRBD1 (5 bases). This CDR3 region has 13 residues. Trimming cost V 5 bases and J 1 base, with 6 bases left between them. Germline V gene lookup returns CDR1 SGHAT and CDR2 FQNNGV. The CDR3 DNA reads as TGTGCCAGCAGCGGGGGATCTGGAAACACCATATATTTT. Protein: CASSGGSGNTIYF.

The chain employs TRBV6-4 and TRBJ2-1; D perhaps matches TRBD2 (5 bases). Deletions cut 0 bases from V and 9 bases from J, with 9 bases between. Germline-derived CDR1 and CDR2 are MRHNA and SNTAGT. The CDR3 covers 13 residues. CDR3 bases: TGTGCCAGCAGTGACTCGGACCGGGGTGAGCAGTTCTTC. This encodes CASSDSDRGEQFF.

CDR3 in DNA: TGTGCCAGCAGCAAGACTGGGGCGTCCTACGAGCAGTACTTC. Its protein product is CASSKTGASYEQYF. This chain joins TRBV7-2 and TRBJ2-7; possibly TRBD1 for D (5 bases). CDR3 length: 14 residues. V lost 5 bases and J 1 base, leaving 12 bases between the germline ends. Germline CDR1 and CDR2: SGHTA and FQGNSA.

Comment on this clone: Within the sample, other DNA sequences also encode this same CDR3. V and J are TRBV28 and TRBJ1-2; 10 bases map to TRBD1. The CDR3 totals 12 residues. The V gene end was trimmed by 8 bases and the J gene end by 4 bases; junction bases not matched to a gene: 1. Germline values: CDR1 MDHEN, CDR2 SYDVKM. The CDR3: CASGDRGYGYTF. CDR3 coding DNA: TGTGCCAGCGGGGACAGGGGCTATGGCTACACCTTC.

In its sample, this clone was seen a few times. The chain employs TRBV5-1 and TRBJ2-2; 7 nucleotides agree with TRBD1. In germline, CDR1 is SGHRS, CDR2 YFSETQ. This CDR3 is 14 amino acids long. V dropped 7 bases and J dropped 7; count of bases not matched to a gene: 10. Here the CDR3 reads CASRRTGNLGELFF. DNA of the CDR3: TGCGCCAGCCGACGGACAGGAAACCTCGGGGAGCTGTTTTTT.